This T cell receptor beta chain was identified in a study of cytomegalovirus exposure and HLA in healthy donors. Study-wide points: In a later analysis, the majority of CMV-associated beta chains seemingly showed HLA restriction. Fewer N-insertions than the 666-donor mean were reportedly shown by an Asian-associated ancestry cluster in a later analysis. Rarity held for most TCR sequences, but there were some public TCRs that occurred in many donors. Researchers left out some V segments, among them TRBV6-2 and TRBV6-3, as indistinguishable.

Trimming took off 5 bases at V and 2 bases at J, with 21 bases between the two ends. Germline V gene sequence: CDR1 LGHNA, CDR2 YSLEER. The length of the CDR3 is 17 residues. Turning to this clone: Its antigen is unidentified.

The PCR had 60 Vbeta and 13 Jbeta primers. The assay was immunoSEQ multiplex PCR, and TCRdb's table has in-frame clones only and misses some. The table lists approximately 100,000 clones, about 85% of them singletons, with around 3.6% in the top ten. The sequence derives from a man aged 30 to 45 in good health and CMV-seronegative. This rearrangement joins TRBV4-3 to TRBJ2-5; D is uncertain. Sequenced input: PBMCs. The CDR3 protein is CASSSRLTENSQETQYF. CDR3 sequence (DNA): TGCGCCAGCAGCTCTCGACTGACTGAAAACTCTCAAGAGACCCAGTACTTC.